This T cell receptor beta chain is from a study of graft-versus-host responses after intestinal transplantation. Study summary: Every one of the recipients received anti-thymocyte globulin induction and afterwards took tacrolimus and steroids for 3 to 4 years. Regarding the study as a whole: GvH clones occurred in recipient marrow; some first appeared in ileum or blood. Association was observed between peak circulating GvH clone levels and early post-transplant HvG declines. Individuals who had graft-donor T cell macrochimerism had allografts that showed high graft-versus-host to host-versus-graft clonal ratios.

Sequencing used immunoSEQ multiplex PCR; TCRdb keeps in-frame clones, though not all of them. The table includes over 45,000 clones, 70% to 90% detected once. Points on this clone: Antigen specificity is unknown.

Trimming took off 4 bases at V and 2 bases at J, with 8 bases between the two ends. Germline V gene data show CDR1 as MGHRA and CDR2 as YSYEKL. The CDR3 is made up of 13 amino acids. This rearrangement joins TRBV4-1 to TRBJ1-2; D unclear. The sequence derives from a human donor who was the organ donor for an intestinal transplant. The material was unstimulated CD4+ T cells sorted from spleen or lymph node cells, obtained before transplant. CDR3 DNA sequence: TGCGCCAGCAGCCGAGACGGGAACTATGGCTACACCTTC. Its protein product is CASSRDGNYGYTF.